The clone carrying this T cell receptor beta chain has more than one count but fewer than ten. Antigen specificity is unknown. Unrecorded immune exposures were likely, despite nominal health at sampling. Primers: 60 Vbeta forward and 13 Jbeta reverse. Assay: immunoSEQ multiplex PCR; the TCRdb copy retains only in-frame clones and omits some. The table includes around 170,000 clones, 65% to 85% detected once. These data are taken from a study of cytomegalovirus exposure and HLA in healthy donors. Study overall: An earlier analysis found roughly 100 million unique TCR beta sequences from approximately 190 million T cells.

With V trimmed by 0 bases and J by 3 bases, 6 bases remained unmatched. CDR3 size: 15 residues. Germline V gene lookup returns CDR1 GTSNPN and CDR2 SVGIG (reference sequence). Findings of the study overall: Among the most significant clusters, several appeared linked to common viral pathogens in a later analysis. HLA alleles showed associations with around 15,000 TCR beta sequences in a later analysis, at a 0.05 false discovery rate.

The clonotype originates from a woman aged 45-65 years in good health and CMV-seropositive. V usage is TRBV30 and J usage is TRBJ2-3; 7 nucleotides line up with TRBD2. Sequencing was carried out using PBMCs. The DNA of the CDR3 is TGTGCCTGGAGTGTAGGGCTAGCGGAGACAGATACGCAGTATTTT. The encoded protein is CAWSVGLAETDTQYF.